This TCR beta chain was sequenced for a study of T cell repertoires in cytomegalovirus infection. General study points: Predominance within the ex vivo response was attributable to HLA-C-restricted CMV-specific TCR beta clonotypes. Identification of carriers of CMV plus the relevant HLA was performed using cumulative public TCR beta family frequency.

TCRdb processed the reads anew with MiXCR; each CDR3 protein has one entry. The table shows 400,000 to 550,000 distinct CDR3 sequences, with roughly 12% occurring only once. The CDR3 has 13 amino acids. V was trimmed by 8 bases and J by 1 base, leaving 11 bases between them. Notes on this clonotype: The antigen is undetermined.

The chain couples TRBV12-3 or TRBV12-4 to TRBJ2-5; the D gene is possibly TRBD1 (5 bases). The receptor's source is a human donor in good health (CMV status not recorded). Some clones in this sample may be carry-over from other donors' samples. The sample was PBMCs. In DNA, the CDR3 is TGTGCCAGCGCCGCGACAGCCCAAGAGACCCAGTACTTC. Protein sequence: CASAATAQETQYF.